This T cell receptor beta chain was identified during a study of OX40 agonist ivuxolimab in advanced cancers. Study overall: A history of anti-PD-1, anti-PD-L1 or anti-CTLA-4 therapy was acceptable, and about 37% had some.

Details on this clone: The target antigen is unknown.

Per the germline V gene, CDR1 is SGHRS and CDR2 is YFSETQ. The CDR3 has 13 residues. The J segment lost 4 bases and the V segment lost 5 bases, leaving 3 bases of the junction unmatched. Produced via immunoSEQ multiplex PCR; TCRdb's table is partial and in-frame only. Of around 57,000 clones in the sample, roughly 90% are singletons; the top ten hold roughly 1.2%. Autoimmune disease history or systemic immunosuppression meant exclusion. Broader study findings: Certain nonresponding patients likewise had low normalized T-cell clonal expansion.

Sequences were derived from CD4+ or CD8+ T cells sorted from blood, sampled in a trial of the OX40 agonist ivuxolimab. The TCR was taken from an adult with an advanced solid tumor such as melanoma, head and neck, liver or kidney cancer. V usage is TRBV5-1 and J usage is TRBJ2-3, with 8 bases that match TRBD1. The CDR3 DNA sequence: TGCGCCAGCAGACCAGGGGGCTCAGATACGCAGTATTTT. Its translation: CASRPGGSDTQYF.